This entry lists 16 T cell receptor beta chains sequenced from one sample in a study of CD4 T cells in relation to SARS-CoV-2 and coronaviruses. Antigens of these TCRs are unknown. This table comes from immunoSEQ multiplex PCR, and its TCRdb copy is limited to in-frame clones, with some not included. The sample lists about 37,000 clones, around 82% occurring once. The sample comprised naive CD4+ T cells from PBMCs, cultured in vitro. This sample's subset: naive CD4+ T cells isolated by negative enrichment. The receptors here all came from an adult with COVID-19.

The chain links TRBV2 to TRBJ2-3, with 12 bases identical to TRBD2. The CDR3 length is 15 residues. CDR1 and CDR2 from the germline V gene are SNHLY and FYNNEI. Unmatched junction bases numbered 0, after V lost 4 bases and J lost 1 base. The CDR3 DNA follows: TGTGCCAGCAGTGGACTAGCGGGAGGCACAGATACGCAGTATTTT. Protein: CASSGLAGGTDTQYF.

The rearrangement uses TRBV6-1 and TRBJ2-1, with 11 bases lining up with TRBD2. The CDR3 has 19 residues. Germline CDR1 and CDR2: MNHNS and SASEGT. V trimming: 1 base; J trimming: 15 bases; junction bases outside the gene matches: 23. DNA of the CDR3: TGTGCCAGCAGTGAAGTTCCCCCCATTACTAGCGGGAGTTATATTTCGCTGTTCTTC. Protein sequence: CASSEVPPITSGSYISLFF.

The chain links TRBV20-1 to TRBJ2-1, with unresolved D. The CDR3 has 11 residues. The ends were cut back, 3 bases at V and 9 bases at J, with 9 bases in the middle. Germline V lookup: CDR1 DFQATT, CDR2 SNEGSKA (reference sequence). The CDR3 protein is CSARERGEQFF. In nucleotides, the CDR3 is TGCAGTGCTAGGGAACGAGGTGAGCAGTTCTTC.

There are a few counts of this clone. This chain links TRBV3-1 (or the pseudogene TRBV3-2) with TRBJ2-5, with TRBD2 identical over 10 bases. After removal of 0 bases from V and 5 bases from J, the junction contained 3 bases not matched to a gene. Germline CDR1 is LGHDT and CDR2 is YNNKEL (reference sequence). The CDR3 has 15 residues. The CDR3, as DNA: TGTGCCAGCAGCCAAGAAAAAGCGGGAGGGGAGACCCAGTACTTC. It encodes CASSQEKAGGETQYF.

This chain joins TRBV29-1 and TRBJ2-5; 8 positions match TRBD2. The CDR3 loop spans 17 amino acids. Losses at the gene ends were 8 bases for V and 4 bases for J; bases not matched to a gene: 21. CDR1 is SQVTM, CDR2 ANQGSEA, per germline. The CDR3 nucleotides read TGCAGCATCCGGCCCCGGGACAATGGGCTAGCGGGAGAGACCCAGTACTTC. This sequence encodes CSIRPRDNGLAGETQYF.

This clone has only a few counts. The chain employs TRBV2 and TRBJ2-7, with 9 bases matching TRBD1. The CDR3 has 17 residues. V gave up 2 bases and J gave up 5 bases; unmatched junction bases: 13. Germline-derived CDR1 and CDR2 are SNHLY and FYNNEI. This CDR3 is CASSERSPGQGVHEQYF. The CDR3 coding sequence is TGTGCCAGCAGTGAAAGGTCCCCGGGACAGGGTGTCCACGAGCAGTACTTC.

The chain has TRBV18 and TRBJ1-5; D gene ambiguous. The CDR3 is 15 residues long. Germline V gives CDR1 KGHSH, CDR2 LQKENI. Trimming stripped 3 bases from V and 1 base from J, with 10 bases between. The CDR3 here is CASSPVGVSNQPQHF. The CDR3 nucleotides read TGTGCCAGCTCACCCGTCGGAGTAAGCAATCAGCCCCAGCATTTT.

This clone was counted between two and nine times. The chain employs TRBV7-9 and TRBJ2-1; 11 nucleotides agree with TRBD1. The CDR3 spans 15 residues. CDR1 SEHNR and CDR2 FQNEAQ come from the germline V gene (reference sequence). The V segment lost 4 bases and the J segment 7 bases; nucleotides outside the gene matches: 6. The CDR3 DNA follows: TGTGCCAGCAGCTCCGGGACAGGGGGATTGAATGAGCAGTTCTTC. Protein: CASSSGTGGLNEQFF.

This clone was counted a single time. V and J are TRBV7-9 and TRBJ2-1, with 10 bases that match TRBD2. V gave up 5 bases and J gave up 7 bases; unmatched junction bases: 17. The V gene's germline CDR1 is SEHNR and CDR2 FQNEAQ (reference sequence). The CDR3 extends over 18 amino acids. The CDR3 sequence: CASSQGHGSGRARNEQFF. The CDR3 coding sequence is TGTGCCAGCAGCCAAGGTCATGGAAGCGGGAGGGCCAGAAATGAGCAGTTCTTC.

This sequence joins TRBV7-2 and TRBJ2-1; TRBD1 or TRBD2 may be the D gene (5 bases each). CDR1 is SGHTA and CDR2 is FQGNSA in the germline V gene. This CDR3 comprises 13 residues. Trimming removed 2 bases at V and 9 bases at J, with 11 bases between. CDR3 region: CASSLPGPGEQFF. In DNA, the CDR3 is TGTGCCAGCAGCTTACCGGGGCCCGGTGAGCAGTTCTTC.

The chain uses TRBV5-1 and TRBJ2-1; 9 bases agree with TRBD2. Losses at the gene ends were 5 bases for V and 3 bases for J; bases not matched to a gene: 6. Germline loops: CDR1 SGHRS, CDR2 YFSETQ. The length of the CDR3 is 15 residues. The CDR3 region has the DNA TGCGCCAGCAGGTCCGCGGGAGGGGGCTACAATGAGCAGTTCTTC. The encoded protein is CASRSAGGGYNEQFF.

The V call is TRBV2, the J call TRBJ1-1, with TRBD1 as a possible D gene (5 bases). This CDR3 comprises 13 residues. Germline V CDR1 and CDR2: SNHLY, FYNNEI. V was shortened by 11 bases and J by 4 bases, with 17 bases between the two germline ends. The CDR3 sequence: CADTGLSGTEAFF. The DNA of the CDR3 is TGTGCCGACACAGGTCTGTCGGGCACTGAAGCTTTCTTT.

The CDR3 DNA reads TGTGCCAGCAGGATCGAAGCGGGAGAGGCCTACGAGCAGTACTTC. As protein: CASRIEAGEAYEQYF. This chain joins TRBV2 and TRBJ2-7; 8 nucleotides line up with TRBD2. This CDR3 contains 15 residues. Germline CDR1 and CDR2: SNHLY and FYNNEI. Trimming removed 6 bases from V and 2 bases from J; junction bases left unmatched: 9.

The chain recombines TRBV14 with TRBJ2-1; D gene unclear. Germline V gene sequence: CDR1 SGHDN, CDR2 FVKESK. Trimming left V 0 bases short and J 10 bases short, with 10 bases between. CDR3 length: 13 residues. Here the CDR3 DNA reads TGTGCCAGCAGCCAAGAGGTTGGCAGAGAGCAGTTCTTC. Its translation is CASSQEVGREQFF. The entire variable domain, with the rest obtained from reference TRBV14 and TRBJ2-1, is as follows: EAGVTQFPSHSVIEKGQTVTLRCDPISGHDNLYWYRRVMGKEIKFLLHFVKESKQDESGMPNNRFLAERTGGTYSTLKVQPAELEDSGVYFCASSQEVGREQFFGPGTRLTVL.

This CDR3 is CASSQTNTGELFF. The CDR3 nucleotides read TGCGCCAGCAGCCAAACGAACACCGGGGAGCTGTTTTTT. This sequence joins TRBV4-1 and TRBJ2-2; D is unclear. Trimming shortened V by 2 bases and J by 0 bases, and 1 base separated the two germline ends. The CDR3 contains 13 residues. The germline gives CDR1 MGHRA, CDR2 YSYEKL.

The DNA of the CDR3 is TGTGCCAGTTCCCGGGATAGACTCTACGAGCAGTACTTC. Translation gives CASSRDRLYEQYF. The chain links TRBV6-5 to TRBJ2-7; weak D call: TRBD2 (5 bases). V was shortened by 9 bases and J by 3 bases, with 15 bases between the two germline ends. CDR3 size: 13 residues. Germline V gene sequence: CDR1 MNHEY, CDR2 SVGAGI.